Listed below are T cell receptor beta chains from one sample, sequenced in a study of OX40 agonist ivuxolimab in advanced cancers. Assay: immunoSEQ multiplex PCR; the TCRdb copy retains only in-frame clones and omits some. The sample contains 20,000 or so clones, roughly nine tenths of which appear only once. The sequences come from CD4+ or CD8+ T cells sorted from blood, collected in a trial of the OX40 agonist ivuxolimab. The receptor set was obtained from an adult with an advanced solid tumor such as melanoma, head and neck, liver or kidney cancer. CDR3s include the opening cysteine and the closing phenylalanine or tryptophan. The order of the fields is clone size, D gene, V gene, J gene, CDR3 DNA, CDR3 protein. A D gene is named only where the DNA matches it firmly. Rows may omit the clone size; those that give it use once, few, many or a size class.

>NA|NA|TRBV28|TRBJ2-1
TGTGCCAGCAGTTTTAGGGGGTTCAATGAGCAGTTCTTC
CASSFRGFNEQFF
>NA|TRBD2|TRBV12-5|TRBJ2-1
TGTGCTAGTGGTTTTATTGTGGAGGGACTAGCGGGAGAGGGGACGTGGGGAAATGAGCAGTTCTTC
CASGFIVEGLAGEGTWGNEQFF
>NA|NA|TRBV5-4|TRBJ2-7
TGTGCCAGCAGCTTCCGGGACTTGCCCTACGAGCAGTACTTC
CASSFRDLPYEQYF
>NA|NA|TRBV9|TRBJ2-7
TGTGCCAGCAGCGTAGGAGGGGATCGTTCCTACGAGCAGTACTTC
CASSVGGDRSYEQYF
>NA|NA|TRBV4-1|TRBJ1-3
TGCGCCAGCAGCCAACCAGGGGTTAATGGAAACACCATATATTTT
CASSQPGVNGNTIYF
>NA|NA|TRBV7-9|TRBJ1-1
TGTGCCAGCAGCTTACAGTTCCAGGGGAACACTGAAGCTTTCTTT
CASSLQFQGNTEAFF
>NA|NA|TRBV7-9|TRBJ2-5
TGTGCCAGCAGCTTAGCCCCAGGGTCGCAAGAGACCCAGTACTTC
CASSLAPGSQETQYF
>NA|NA|TRBV7-7|TRBJ2-3
TGTGCTAGCAGCTTAGGTTACCTAGCGACAGATACGCAGTATTTT
CASSLGYLATDTQYF
>NA|TRBD2|TRBV6-5|TRBJ2-2
TGTGCCAGCGGGGGGCTAGCGGGAGATTCCGGGGAGCTGTTTTTT
CASGGLAGDSGELFF
>NA|NA|TRBV28|TRBJ1-5
TGTGCCAGCAGCCACCTACTGAATCAGCCCCAGCATTTT
CASSHLLNQPQHF
>NA|NA|TRBV27|TRBJ2-2
TGTGCCACCAGGGTTTCGAACACCGGGGAGCTGTTTTTT
CATRVSNTGELFF
>few|NA|TRBV7-8|TRBJ1-3
TGTGCCAGCAGCTTGAGCGGCGGGTACGGAAACACCATATATTTT
CASSLSGGYGNTIYF
>NA|TRBD1|TRBV5-5|TRBJ1-1
TGTGCCAGCAGCTTCCCAGGGGGGAACACTGAAGCTTTCTTT
CASSFPGGNTEAFF
>NA|NA|TRBV4-1|TRBJ1-2
TGCGCCAGCAGCCAAGAGTGGGGGGCAAAAGACTATGGCTACACCTTC
CASSQEWGAKDYGYTF
>once|TRBD2|TRBV7-7|TRBJ2-1
TGTGCTAGCAGCTTAGACAGCGGGAGCCTCAATGAGCAGTTCTTC
CASSLDSGSLNEQFF
>NA|TRBD2|TRBV7-2|TRBJ2-1
TGTGCCAGCAGCACCGCTAGCGGTTCCTACAATGAGCAGTTCTTC
CASSTASGSYNEQFF
>NA|NA|TRBV27|TRBJ2-3
TGTGCCAGCAGACGTGCAAATGCGCAGTATTTT
CASRRANAQYF
>NA|NA|TRBV5-6|TRBJ2-2
TGTGCCAGCAGCTTGGCTGTCACATTAGCGAACACCGGGGAGCTGTTTTTT
CASSLAVTLANTGELFF
>NA|TRBD1|TRBV5-1|TRBJ2-2
TGCGCCAGCAGCCCGGACAGGGGACACACCGGGGAGCTGTTTTTT
CASSPDRGHTGELFF
>NA|TRBD2|TRBV29-1|TRBJ2-1
TGCAGCGTTGAAGATCGATTAGGACTAGCGGGCTCCTCGGGCTACAATGAGCAGTTCTTC
CSVEDRLGLAGSSGYNEQFF
>NA|NA|TRBV14|TRBJ2-5
TGTGCCAGCAGCCAAGCCCAGGAACAAGAGACCCAGTACTTC
CASSQAQEQETQYF
>NA|NA|TRBV7-2|TRBJ1-2
TGTGCCAGCAGCTTAGAATGGCAGTACTACACCTTC
CASSLEWQYYTF
>NA|TRBD2|TRBV11-3|TRBJ2-3
TGTGCCAGCAGCCCCCGGACTAGCGGGAGGATAGATACGCAGTATTTT
CASSPRTSGRIDTQYF
>NA|TRBD2|TRBV5-3|TRBJ2-7
TGTGCCAGCACCCCGTACGGGGGAGGGCACGAGCAGTACTTC
CASTPYGGGHEQYF
>NA|TRBD1|TRBV27|TRBJ2-1
TGTGCCAGCAGTTTCCTCCGGGACAGCTACAATGAGCAGTTCTTC
CASSFLRDSYNEQFF
>NA|NA|TRBV20-1|TRBJ1-2
TGCAGTGCTAGAAGTTATGGCTACACCTTC
CSARSYGYTF
>NA|NA|TRBV6-1|TRBJ2-2
TGTGCCAGCAGGGCACCGAACACCGGGGAGCTGTTTTTT
CASRAPNTGELFF
>NA|TRBD1|TRBV15|TRBJ1-5
TGTGCCACCAGCAGAGATCCCTGGGACAGGGGGATGGTAGATCAGCCCCAGCATTTT
CATSRDPWDRGMVDQPQHF
>NA|TRBD2|TRBV15|TRBJ2-7
TGTGCCACCAGCATGGGACTAGCTCAATACGAGCAGTACTTC
CATSMGLAQYEQYF
>NA|NA|TRBV2|TRBJ2-7
TGTGCCAGCAGTGAAGCGCGATGGGAAGGCTACGAGCAGTACTTC
CASSEARWEGYEQYF
>NA|NA|TRBV9|TRBJ2-1
TGTGCCAGCAGCCCTCCAGGAGGGTCTAGTCGTGAGCAGTTCTTC
CASSPPGGSSREQFF
>NA|TRBD1|TRBV4-3|TRBJ1-2
TGCGCCAGCAGCCACCCGACAGGGGGAGGTGGCTACACCTTC
CASSHPTGGGGYTF
>NA|NA|TRBV2|TRBJ2-1
TGTGCCAGTCCGGAGGGTGGGGCGGGAAGTGCAAATGAGCAGTTCTTC
CASPEGGAGSANEQFF
>once|NA|TRBV29-1|TRBJ2-1
TGCAGCGTTGTCAAGATAGGGAATGAGCAGTTCTTC
CSVVKIGNEQFF
>NA|NA|TRBV7-9|TRBJ2-7
TGTGCCAGCAGCTTAGGAGTAGCCGGGGAAAGCTCCTACGAGCAGTACTTC
CASSLGVAGESSYEQYF
>once|NA|TRBV7-6|TRBJ1-2
TGTGCCAGCAGCCCCTTAGGGGCAGATTCCTATGGCTACACCTTC
CASSPLGADSYGYTF
>once|TRBD1|TRBV29-1|TRBJ1-2
TGCAGCGTAAGGGGGCCAGACTATGGCTACACCTTC
CSVRGPDYGYTF
>NA|TRBD1|TRBV4-2|TRBJ1-1
TGTGCCAGCAGCCAACCGGGACAGGGGGACACTGAAGCTTTCTTT
CASSQPGQGDTEAFF
>medium-sized|NA|TRBV2|TRBJ2-4
TGTGCCAGCAGCCGTCTACTACTAGCCAAAAACATTCAGTACTTC
CASSRLLLAKNIQYF
>NA|NA|TRBV7-2|TRBJ2-7
TGTGCCAGCAGCTCTAGTTCCAGGACTCGCTCCTACGAGCAGTACTTC
CASSSSSRTRSYEQYF
>NA|NA|TRBV7-9|TRBJ2-7
TGTGCCAGCAGCCCCCCTAGTTACGAGCAGTACTTC
CASSPPSYEQYF
>NA|NA|TRBV5-6|TRBJ2-2
TGTGCCAGCAAGCAGTGGGGGACCGGGGAGCTGTTTTTT
CASKQWGTGELFF
>NA|NA|TRBV7-9|TRBJ1-4
TGTGCCAGCAGCCCCGGGTATGAAAAACTGTTTTTT
CASSPGYEKLFF
>NA|NA|TRBV28|TRBJ2-1
TGTGCCAGCAGTTCGAAAGAGGGGTACAATGAGCAGTTCTTC
CASSSKEGYNEQFF
>NA|NA|TRBV11-3|TRBJ2-1
TGTGCCAGCAGCGTCGAGGCCTTGAGGAGGAACAATGAGCAGTTCTTC
CASSVEALRRNNEQFF
>NA|NA|TRBV4-2|TRBJ2-3
TGTGCCAGCAGCCAAGACGCGTATACCACAGATACGCAGTATTTT
CASSQDAYTTDTQYF
>NA|TRBD1|TRBV2|TRBJ2-7
TGTGCCACCGCCTTGACAGGGGGGAGGTCCTACGAGCAGTACTTC
CATALTGGRSYEQYF
>NA|NA|TRBV9|TRBJ2-6
TGTGCCAGCAGCGAGGGCCCGGCTGGGGCCAACGTCCTGACTTTC
CASSEGPAGANVLTF
>NA|NA|TRBV6-1|TRBJ2-7
TGTGCCAGCAGCCCGGCGGCGGAGCGAGAGCAGTACTTC
CASSPAAEREQYF
>NA|NA|TRBV7-9|TRBJ1-1
TGTGCCAGCAGCCCCTTGGCCCCGAACACTGAAGCTTTCTTT
CASSPLAPNTEAFF
>once|NA|TRBV9|TRBJ1-2
TGTGCCAGCAGCCCCCGCTCTGACATCTATGGCTACACCTTC
CASSPRSDIYGYTF
>NA|TRBD1|TRBV25-1|TRBJ2-1
TGTGCCAGCAGTGAATTCTTTCGGACAGGGGGTTACAATGAGCAGTTCTTC
CASSEFFRTGGYNEQFF
>NA|NA|TRBV28|TRBJ2-5
TGTGCCAGCAGTTTAGGGGAGACCCAGTACTTC
CASSLGETQYF
>few|TRBD1|TRBV6-4|TRBJ1-2
TGTGCCAGCAGTGACACTCCCCAGGGGGCCGTCTATGGCTACACCTTC
CASSDTPQGAVYGYTF
>NA|NA|TRBV7-6|TRBJ2-2
TGTGCCAGCAGCTCCCTAGCAGAGAACACCGGGGAGCTGTTTTTT
CASSSLAENTGELFF
>NA|NA|TRBV19|TRBJ1-2
TGTGCCAGTAGTATTTCCCGGAGGTATGGCTACACCTTC
CASSISRRYGYTF